One sample yielded the 9 T cell receptor beta chains listed below, sequenced in a study of blood T cell repertoires in COVID-19. Measured with immunoSEQ multiplex PCR; TCRdb has only the in-frame clones, and not every one. Among roughly 100,000 clones listed, approximately 92% were seen once. The material sequenced was peripheral blood. The receptors originated from a woman aged 45-65 years with COVID-19, enrolled during active disease.

The table lists this clone with a count of one. The CDR3 loop is CASSPTGTFSYEQYF. The CDR3 DNA sequence: TGTGCCAGCAGCCCGACAGGGACCTTTTCCTACGAGCAGTACTTC. The chain combines TRBV9 with TRBJ2-7, with TRBD1 matching 7 bases. Losses at the gene ends were 4 bases for V and 1 base for J; bases not matched to a gene: 8. The CDR3 totals 15 residues. Per germline, CDR1 SGDLS and CDR2 YYNGEE.

The rearrangement links TRBV6-4 to TRBJ1-2, with a possible D match to TRBD1 (6 bases). Trimming took off 5 bases at V and 5 bases at J, with 18 bases between the two ends. CDR1 and CDR2 (germline): MRHNA, SNTAGT. The CDR3 covers 15 residues. The CDR3 is CASSIGRGGVYGYTF. The CDR3 region has the DNA TGTGCCAGCAGTATCGGACGAGGGGGGGTTTATGGCTACACCTTC.

This clone has more than one count but fewer than ten. The chain is built from TRBV6-1 and TRBJ2-1; 7 nucleotides align to TRBD2. Germline V gene lookup returns CDR1 MNHNS and CDR2 SASEGT. The length of the CDR3 is 16 residues. The J segment lost 7 bases and the V segment lost 2 bases, leaving 11 bases of the junction unmatched. CDR3 sequence (DNA): TGTGCCAGCAGTGAAAGGATGGGGTGGGGAGGGAATGAGCAGTTCTTC. The encoded protein is CASSERMGWGGNEQFF.

This chain's CDR3 is CASSVGPAGTEAFF. The CDR3 coding sequence is TGCGCCAGCAGTGTTGGGCCGGCGGGGACTGAAGCTTTCTTT. The chain recombines TRBV10-1 with TRBJ1-1, with no clear D. V lost 4 bases and J lost 5, with 14 bases in between. Germline CDR1 reads WNHNN; CDR2 reads SYGVQD (reference sequence). The CDR3 loop spans 14 amino acids.

In its sample, this clone was seen once. The rearrangement joins TRBV5-1 to TRBJ2-1, with 11 bases lining up with TRBD2. Germline CDR1 reads SGHRS; CDR2 reads YFSETQ. V dropped 2 bases and J dropped 6; count of bases not matched to a gene: 4. The CDR3 covers 15 residues. The DNA of the CDR3 is TGCGCCAGCAGCTTTCTTAGCGGGGGGGTCAATGAGCAGTTCTTC. This encodes CASSFLSGGVNEQFF.

CDR3 nucleotides: TGTGCCAGCAGCGTAGGACAGGGTGGAACGGGCTACACCTTC. It codes for CASSVGQGGTGYTF. J is TRBJ1-2 and V is TRBV9; 7 bases are shared with TRBD1. The CDR3 sequence is 14 residues long. Germline CDR1 and CDR2: SGDLS and YYNGEE. V gave up 0 bases and J gave up 8 bases; unmatched junction bases: 7.

The gene calls are TRBV5-1 and TRBJ2-3; TRBD2 might be the D (6 bases). CDR1 SGHRS and CDR2 YFSETQ come from the germline V gene. CDR3 length: 15 amino acids. The V end was cut by 0 bases, the J end by 0 bases, with 8 bases between. As DNA, the CDR3 is TGCGCCAGCAGCTTGGTGGGGACTAGCACAGATACGCAGTATTTT. It yields the protein CASSLVGTSTDTQYF.

This chain uses TRBV28 with TRBJ1-5; D is possibly TRBD1 (5 bases). The CDR3 extends over 12 amino acids. The germline CDR1 and CDR2 sequences are MDHEN and SYDVKM. V was trimmed by 10 bases and J by 1 base, leaving 8 bases between them. Here the CDR3 DNA reads TGTGCCACGACAGAGAGCAATCAGCCCCAGCATTTT. Its translation is CATTESNQPQHF.

In its sample, this clone was seen once. CDR3 DNA sequence: TGTGCCATCAGTGAGAAGGCAGGGGACACTGAAGCTTTCTTT. It is translated as CAISEKAGDTEAFF. The chain couples TRBV10-3 to TRBJ1-1, with D possibly matching TRBD1 (6 bases). Trimming removed 2 bases at V and 3 bases at J, with 10 bases between. Germline loops: CDR1 ENHRY, CDR2 SYGVKD. The CDR3 contains 14 residues.